The 14 T cell receptor beta chains listed next were all sequenced from one sample in a study of T cell responses to AZD1222 COVID-19 vaccine. Clones were sequenced by immunoSEQ multiplex PCR, and TCRdb holds only the in-frame ones, with some missing. The sample carries fewer than 120,000 clones, 88% recorded once. Source: peripheral blood, taken on day 0 of AZD1222 vaccination. The receptors shown here come from an adult in good health.

In its sample, this clone was seen a few times. This chain joins TRBV6-5 and TRBJ1-2; no clear D gene. The CDR3 has 12 residues. Trimming stripped 6 bases from V and 8 bases from J, with 13 bases between. Germline CDR1 is MNHEY and CDR2 is SVGAGI. The CDR3 region is CASRHFEAGYTF. As DNA, the CDR3 is TGTGCCAGCAGACACTTCGAGGCGGGCTACACCTTC.

The chain joins TRBV9 to TRBJ1-2; D ambiguous. Germline CDR1 SGDLS, CDR2 YYNGEE. V lost 7 bases to trimming and J lost 0 bases, with 13 bases between them. The CDR3 is 14 residues long. CDR3 loop: CASGVSTSNYGYTF. The CDR3 nucleotides are TGTGCCAGCGGGGTCAGCACTTCTAACTATGGCTACACCTTC. The complete variable domain, with remaining parts taken from reference TRBV9 and TRBJ1-2, reads DSGVTQTPKHLITATGQRVTLRCSPRSGDLSVYWYQQSLDQGLQFLIQYYNGEERAKGNILERFSAQQFPDLHSELNLSSLELGDSALYFCASGVSTSNYGYTFGSGTRLTVV.

The V gene is TRBV11-2, the J gene TRBJ2-7; perhaps TRBD2 as D (5 bases). Trimming removed 5 bases from V and 0 bases from J, with 17 bases in between. CDR1 is SGHAT and CDR2 is FQNNGV in the germline V gene. This CDR3 spans 16 amino acids. The CDR3: CASSLLREKSSYEQYF. DNA for the CDR3: TGTGCCAGCAGCCTCCTGAGGGAGAAGAGCTCCTACGAGCAGTACTTC.

The chain joins TRBV5-1 to TRBJ2-7; 7 nucleotides line up with TRBD1. CDR1 and CDR2 (germline): SGHRS, YFSETQ. The CDR3 consists of 14 residues. With 2 bases clipped from V and 2 bases from J, the junction kept 4 bases outside the gene matches. Here the CDR3 DNA reads TGCGCCAGCAGCTTTGAGGGACAGACCTACGAGCAGTACTTC. It translates to CASSFEGQTYEQYF.

This CDR3 reads CASSFGSYKFF. In DNA form, the CDR3 reads TGTGCCAGCAGCTTCGGGAGTTATAAGTTCTTC. This chain links TRBV3-1 (or the pseudogene TRBV3-2) with TRBJ2-1; D is perhaps TRBD2 (6 bases). Germline V CDR1 and CDR2: LGHDT, YNNKEL (reference sequence). This CDR3 spans 11 amino acids. V lost 5 bases, J lost 14 bases, and 13 bases lay in between.

The chain carries TRBV19 and TRBJ2-2; D gene uncertain. Per germline, CDR1 LNHDA and CDR2 SQIVND (reference sequence). This CDR3 comprises 16 residues. V lost 1 base to trimming and J lost 3 bases, with 12 bases between them. The CDR3: CASSIATRHDTGELFF. CDR3 nucleotides: TGTGCCAGTAGTATAGCCACGAGACACGACACCGGGGAGCTGTTTTTT.

This chain uses TRBV5-1 with TRBJ2-7; D is possibly TRBD1 or TRBD2 (5 bases each). Trimming shortened V by 8 bases and J by 3 bases, and 15 bases separated the two germline ends. Germline assignment: CDR1 SGHRS and CDR2 YFSETQ. This CDR3 comprises 13 residues. CDR3 nucleotide sequence: TGCGCCAGTAGACCGGGACCCCACTACGAGCAGTACTTC. This encodes CASRPGPHYEQYF.

This clone was counted only a few times. The chain employs TRBV30 and TRBJ1-2; 8 nucleotides match TRBD1. Per germline, CDR1 GTSNPN and CDR2 SVGIG (reference sequence). V lost 0 bases to trimming and J lost 4 bases; unmatched junction nucleotides: 4. The CDR3 totals 14 residues. This chain's CDR3 is CAWSVPGQAYGYTF. DNA of the CDR3: TGTGCCTGGAGTGTACCGGGACAGGCCTATGGCTACACCTTC.

The rearrangement links TRBV5-1 to TRBJ2-7, with D perhaps being TRBD1 or TRBD2 (7 bases each). Germline lookup yields CDR1 SGHRS and CDR2 YFSETQ. V lost 7 bases, J lost 5 bases, and 13 bases lay in between. The CDR3 is made up of 12 amino acids. CDR3: CASRGGGDEQYF. The CDR3 nucleotides are TGCGCCAGCCGGGGAGGGGGCGACGAGCAGTACTTC.

This clone was counted between two and nine times. The CDR3 nucleotides read TGTGCCAGCAGCTTAGGGGCCGCTAGGGACAATGAGCAGTTCTTC. It is translated as CASSLGAARDNEQFF. V gene TRBV5-4 combines with J gene TRBJ2-1, with D maybe TRBD1 (5 bases). In germline, CDR1 is SGHNT, CDR2 YYREEE (reference sequence). This CDR3 comprises 15 residues. With 2 bases removed from V and 5 bases from J, the gap between germline ends came to 14 bases.

V is TRBV15 and J is TRBJ2-2; D is perhaps TRBD2 (6 bases). With 5 bases removed from V and 0 bases from J, the gap between germline ends came to 10 bases. This CDR3 has 15 residues. CDR1 and CDR2 (germline): LNHNV, YYDKDF (reference sequence). The chain's CDR3 is CATSWSGPNTGELFF. The CDR3 bases are TGTGCCACCAGCTGGAGCGGGCCGAACACCGGGGAGCTGTTTTTT.

The chain is built from TRBV3-1 (or the pseudogene TRBV3-2) and TRBJ1-1; D is perhaps TRBD1 (6 bases). Trimming stripped 1 base from V and 8 bases from J, with 8 bases between. This CDR3 region has 12 residues. CDR1 is LGHDT and CDR2 is YNNKEL in the germline V gene (reference sequence). The CDR3 bases are TGTGCCAGCAGCCAAGCACAGGGCGAAGCTTTCTTT. It translates to CASSQAQGEAFF.

This CDR3 reads CAWNSGRRYEQYF. CDR3 DNA sequence: TGTGCCTGGAATAGCGGGAGGAGGTACGAGCAGTACTTC. This rearrangement joins TRBV30 to TRBJ2-7; 10 bases are shared with TRBD2. From germline, CDR1 is GTSNPN and CDR2 SVGIG (reference sequence). J was trimmed by 4 bases and V by 4 bases; bases with no gene match: 4. This CDR3 is built from 13 residues.

The chain recombines TRBV9 with TRBJ1-4; TRBD1 matches at 7 bases. This CDR3 is 15 amino acids long. Germline lookup yields CDR1 SGDLS and CDR2 YYNGEE. V lost 3 bases and J lost 2; bases outside the gene matches: 4. The CDR3 protein is CASSAEGATNEKLFF. CDR3 coding DNA: TGTGCCAGCAGCGCGGAGGGGGCGACTAATGAAAAACTGTTTTTT.